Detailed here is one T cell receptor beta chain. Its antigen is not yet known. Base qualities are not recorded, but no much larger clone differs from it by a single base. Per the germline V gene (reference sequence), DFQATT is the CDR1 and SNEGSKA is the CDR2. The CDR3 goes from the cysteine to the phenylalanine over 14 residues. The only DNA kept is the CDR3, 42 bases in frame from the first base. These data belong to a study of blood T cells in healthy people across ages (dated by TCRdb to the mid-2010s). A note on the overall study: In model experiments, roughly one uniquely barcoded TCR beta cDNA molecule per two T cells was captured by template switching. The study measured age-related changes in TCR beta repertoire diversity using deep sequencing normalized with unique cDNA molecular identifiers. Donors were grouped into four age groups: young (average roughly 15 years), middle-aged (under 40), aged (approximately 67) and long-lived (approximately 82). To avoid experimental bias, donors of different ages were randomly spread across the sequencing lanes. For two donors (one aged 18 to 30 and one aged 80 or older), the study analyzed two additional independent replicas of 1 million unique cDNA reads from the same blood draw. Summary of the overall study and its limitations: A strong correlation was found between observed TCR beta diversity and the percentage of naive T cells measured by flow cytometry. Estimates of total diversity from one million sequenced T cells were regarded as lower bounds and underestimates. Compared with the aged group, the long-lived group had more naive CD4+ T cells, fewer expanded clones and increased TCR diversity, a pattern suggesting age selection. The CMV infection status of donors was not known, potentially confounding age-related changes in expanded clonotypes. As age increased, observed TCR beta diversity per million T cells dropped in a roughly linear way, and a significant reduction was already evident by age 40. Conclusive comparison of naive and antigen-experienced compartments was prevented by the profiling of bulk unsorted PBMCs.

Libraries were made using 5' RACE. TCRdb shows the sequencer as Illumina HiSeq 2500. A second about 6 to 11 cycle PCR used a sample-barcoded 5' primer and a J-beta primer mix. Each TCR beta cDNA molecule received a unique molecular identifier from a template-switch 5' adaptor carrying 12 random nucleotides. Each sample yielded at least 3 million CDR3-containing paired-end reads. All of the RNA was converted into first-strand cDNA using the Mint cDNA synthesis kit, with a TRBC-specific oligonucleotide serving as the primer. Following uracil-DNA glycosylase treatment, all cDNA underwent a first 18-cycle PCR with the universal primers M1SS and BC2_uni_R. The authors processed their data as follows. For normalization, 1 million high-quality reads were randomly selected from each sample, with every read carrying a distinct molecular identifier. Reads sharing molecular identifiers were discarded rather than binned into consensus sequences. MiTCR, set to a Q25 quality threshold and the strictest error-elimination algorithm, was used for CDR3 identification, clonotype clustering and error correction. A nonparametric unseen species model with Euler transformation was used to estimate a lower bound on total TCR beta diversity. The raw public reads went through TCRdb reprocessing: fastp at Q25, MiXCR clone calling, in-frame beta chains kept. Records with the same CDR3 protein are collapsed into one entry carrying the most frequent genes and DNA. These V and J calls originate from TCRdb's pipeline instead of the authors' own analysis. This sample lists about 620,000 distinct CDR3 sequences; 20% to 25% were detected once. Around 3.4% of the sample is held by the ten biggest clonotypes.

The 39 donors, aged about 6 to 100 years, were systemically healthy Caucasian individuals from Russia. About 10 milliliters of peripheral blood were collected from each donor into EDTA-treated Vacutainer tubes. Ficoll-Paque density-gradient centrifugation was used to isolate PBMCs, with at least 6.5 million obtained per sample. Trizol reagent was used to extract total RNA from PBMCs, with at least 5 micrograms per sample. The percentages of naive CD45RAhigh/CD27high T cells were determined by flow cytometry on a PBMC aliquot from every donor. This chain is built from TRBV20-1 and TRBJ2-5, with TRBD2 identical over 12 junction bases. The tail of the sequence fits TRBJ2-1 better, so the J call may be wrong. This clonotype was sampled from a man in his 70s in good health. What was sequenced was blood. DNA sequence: TGCAGTGCTAGAGGACTAGCGGGAGCGCCCGAGCAGTTCTTC. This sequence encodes CSARGLAGAPEQFF.